This TCR beta chain was identified during a study of control samples from healthy donors and cancer patients. The CDR3 totals 16 residues. V shed 1 base, J shed 3 bases, and the junction held 5 bases outside the gene matches. CDR1 and CDR2 from the germline V gene are SEHNR and FQNEAQ (reference sequence). Measured with immunoSEQ multiplex PCR; TCRdb has only the in-frame clones, and not every one. The top ten clones hold more than 6% of a sample with about 410,000 clones, 75% to 95% of them seen once. The sequenced material came from PBMCs. The clonotype was recovered from a man aged 35-49 years with head and neck cancer. The rearrangement joins TRBV7-9 to TRBJ2-3; 9 nucleotides line up with TRBD2. The chain's CDR3 is CASSLGASGTTDTQYF. The CDR3 bases are TGTGCCAGCAGCTTAGGAGCTAGCGGGACGACAGATACGCAGTATTTT.